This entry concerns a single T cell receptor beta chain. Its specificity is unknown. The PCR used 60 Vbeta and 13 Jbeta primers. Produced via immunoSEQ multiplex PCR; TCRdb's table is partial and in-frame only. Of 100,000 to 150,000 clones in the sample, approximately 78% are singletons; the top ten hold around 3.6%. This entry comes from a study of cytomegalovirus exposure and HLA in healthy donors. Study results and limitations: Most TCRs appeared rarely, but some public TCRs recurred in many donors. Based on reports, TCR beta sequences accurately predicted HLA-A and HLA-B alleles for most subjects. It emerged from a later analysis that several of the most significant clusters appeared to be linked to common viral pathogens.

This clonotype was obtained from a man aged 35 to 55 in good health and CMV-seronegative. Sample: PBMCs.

CDR3 residues: CASSRSGGGELFF. The CDR3 DNA follows: TGTGCCAGCAGCCGGTCCGGGGGCGGGGAGCTGTTTTTT. V is TRBV7-9 and J is TRBJ2-2, with D possibly matching TRBD2 (6 bases). Trimming shortened V by 5 bases and J by 7 bases, and 11 bases separated the two germline ends. CDR1 and CDR2 (germline): SEHNR, FQNEAQ (reference sequence). The CDR3 is 13 amino acids. Full variable domain (remainder filled in from reference TRBV7-9 and TRBJ2-2): DTGVSQNPRHKITKRGQNVTFRCDPISEHNRLYWYRQTLGQGPEFLTYFQNEAQLEKSRLLSDRFSAERPKGSFSTLEIQRTEQGDSAMYLCASSRSGGGELFFGEGSRLTVL.